This TCR beta chain was sequenced for a study of technical replicates of blood from a handful of donors. The method was immunoSEQ multiplex PCR; TCRdb's version includes in-frame clones alone and lacks a portion of them. In the table there are roughly 93,000 clones, approximately 94% of which are singletons. This TCR was recovered from a human donor in good health. Sequencing was performed on T cells isolated from PBMCs.

CDR3 nucleotides: TGTGCCAGCAGTGAAGACGTACGGACAGGGAGGTTTTTT. This gives the protein CASSEDVRTGRFF. The chain is built from TRBV6-1 and TRBJ1-4; TRBD1 matches at 8 bases. Germline V gene data show CDR1 as MNHNS and CDR2 as SASEGT. The CDR3 extends over 13 amino acids. With 1 base clipped from V and 16 bases from J, the junction kept 8 bases outside the gene matches.